The clone carrying this TCR beta chain turned up a few times. V shed 3 bases and J shed 2 bases, with 13 bases lying between them. The CDR3 loop spans 15 amino acids. This record comes from a study of blood T cells in healthy people across ages. Next came a second PCR, run for roughly 7 to 12 cycles, which used a sample-barcoded 5' primer along with a J-beta primer mix. Every cDNA molecule carried a tag from a template-switch adaptor bearing 12 random nucleotides. MiXCR was run by TCRdb on the 5' RACE reads, yielding one entry per CDR3 protein. Of more than 650,000 distinct CDR3 sequences in the sample, approximately 22% were seen once.

Material: blood. This chain joins TRBV12-3 or TRBV12-4 and TRBJ1-1, with a tentative D call TRBD1 (6 bases). This clonotype was sampled from a man between 70 and 80 years old in good health. CDR3 protein: CASSFPGQLNTEAFF. CDR3 DNA: TGTGCCAGCAGTTTCCCCGGACAGCTTAACACTGAAGCTTTCTTT.